Here is one TCR beta chain with its context. No antigen is known for it. Specified time point: week 35, safety follow-up. Doses of 300 ug of mutant IDH1 20-mer peptide were given with topical imiquimod. Donors' newly diagnosed IDH1-mutant WHO grade 3 or 4 astrocytomas lacked nuclear ATRX. Data came from immunoSEQ multiplex PCR; TCRdb stores just in-frame clones and leaves some out. The profile shows some 44,000 clones, roughly 84% of them singletons. The data were taken from a study of a mutant IDH1 vaccine in newly diagnosed glioma. This CDR3 region has 14 residues. V dropped 4 bases and J dropped 6; count of bases not matched to a gene: 8. Germline lookup yields CDR1 SGHRS and CDR2 YFSETQ.

This chain connects TRBV5-1 to TRBJ1-2, with TRBD1 matching 8 bases. The sequenced sample was PBMCs, obtained from a glioma patient whose treatment included an IDH1 peptide vaccine. The TCR originated in a woman aged 45-59 years with glioma. CDR3 protein: CASSARLQGDGYTF. For the CDR3, the DNA is TGCGCCAGCAGCGCGAGACTACAGGGGGATGGCTACACCTTC. The full variable domain, completed using reference TRBV5-1 and TRBJ1-2, is KAGVTQTPRYLIKTRGQQVTLSCSPISGHRSVSWYQQTPGQGLQFLFEYFSETQRNKGNFPGRFSGRQFSNSRSEMNVSTLELGDSALYLCASSARLQGDGYTFGSGTRLTVV.